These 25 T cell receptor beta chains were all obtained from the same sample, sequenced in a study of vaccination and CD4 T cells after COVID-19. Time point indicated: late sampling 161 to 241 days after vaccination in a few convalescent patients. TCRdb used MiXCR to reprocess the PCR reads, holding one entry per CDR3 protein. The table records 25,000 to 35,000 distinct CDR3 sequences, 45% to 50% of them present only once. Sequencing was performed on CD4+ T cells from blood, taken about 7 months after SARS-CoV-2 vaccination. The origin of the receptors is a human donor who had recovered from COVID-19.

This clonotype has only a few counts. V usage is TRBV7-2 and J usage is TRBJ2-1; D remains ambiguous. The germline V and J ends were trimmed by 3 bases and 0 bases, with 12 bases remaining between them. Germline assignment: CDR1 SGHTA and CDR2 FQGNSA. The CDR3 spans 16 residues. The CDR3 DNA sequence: TGTGCCAGCAGCTTTATGTGGGGTCGCTCCTACAATGAGCAGTTCTTC. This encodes CASSFMWGRSYNEQFF. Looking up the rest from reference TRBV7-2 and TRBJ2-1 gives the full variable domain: GAGVSQSPSNKVTEKGKDVELRCDPISGHTALYWYRQSLGQGLEFLIYFQGNSAPDKSGLPSDRFSAERTGGSVSTLTIQRTQQEDSAVYLCASSFMWGRSYNEQFFGPGTRLTVL.

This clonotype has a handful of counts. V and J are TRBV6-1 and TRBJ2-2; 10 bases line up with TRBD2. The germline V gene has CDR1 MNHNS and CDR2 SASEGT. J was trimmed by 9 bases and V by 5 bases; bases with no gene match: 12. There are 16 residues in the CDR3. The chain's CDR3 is CASSTEAGGGPRELFF. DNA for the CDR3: TGTGCCAGCAGTACTGAAGCGGGAGGGGGGCCCAGGGAGCTGTTTTTT.

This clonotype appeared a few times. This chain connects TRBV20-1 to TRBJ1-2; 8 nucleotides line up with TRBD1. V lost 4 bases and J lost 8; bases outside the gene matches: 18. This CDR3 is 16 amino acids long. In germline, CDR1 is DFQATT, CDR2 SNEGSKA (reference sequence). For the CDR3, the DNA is TGCAGTGCTAAGACAGGGGCCAAACGGCCGGCGGGGGGCTACACCTTC. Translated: CSAKTGAKRPAGGYTF.

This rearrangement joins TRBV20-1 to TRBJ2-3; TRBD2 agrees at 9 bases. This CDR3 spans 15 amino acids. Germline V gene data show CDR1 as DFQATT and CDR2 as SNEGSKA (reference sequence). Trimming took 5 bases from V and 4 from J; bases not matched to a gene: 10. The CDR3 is CSAAVAGDLADTQYF. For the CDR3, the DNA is TGCAGTGCTGCCGTAGCGGGAGACCTTGCAGATACGCAGTATTTT.

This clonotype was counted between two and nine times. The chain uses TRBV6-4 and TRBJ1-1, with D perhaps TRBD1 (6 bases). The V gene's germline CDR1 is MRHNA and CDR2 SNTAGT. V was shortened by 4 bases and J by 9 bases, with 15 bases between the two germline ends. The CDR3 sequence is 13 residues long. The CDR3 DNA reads TGTGCCAGCAGTGTTGAGACAGGCAATAAAGCTTTCTTT. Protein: CASSVETGNKAFF.

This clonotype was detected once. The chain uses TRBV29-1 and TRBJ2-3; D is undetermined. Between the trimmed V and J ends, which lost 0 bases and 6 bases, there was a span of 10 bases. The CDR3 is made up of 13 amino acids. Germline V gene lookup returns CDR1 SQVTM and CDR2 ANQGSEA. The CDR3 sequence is CSVEEILVDTQYF. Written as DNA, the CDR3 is TGCAGCGTTGAAGAAATCTTGGTGGATACGCAGTATTTT.

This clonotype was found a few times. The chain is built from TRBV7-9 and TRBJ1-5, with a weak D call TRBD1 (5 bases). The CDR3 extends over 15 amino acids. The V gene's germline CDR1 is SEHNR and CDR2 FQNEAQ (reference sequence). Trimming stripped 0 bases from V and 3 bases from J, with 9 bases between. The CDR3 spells CASSLAGLHNQPQHF. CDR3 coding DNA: TGTGCCAGCAGCTTAGCGGGACTCCACAATCAGCCCCAGCATTTT.

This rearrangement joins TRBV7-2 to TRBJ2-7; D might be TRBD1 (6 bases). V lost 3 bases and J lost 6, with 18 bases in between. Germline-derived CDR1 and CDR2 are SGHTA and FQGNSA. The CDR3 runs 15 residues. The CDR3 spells CASSLGRGLGREQYF. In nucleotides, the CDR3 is TGTGCCAGCAGCTTGGGCAGGGGCTTAGGACGCGAGCAGTACTTC.

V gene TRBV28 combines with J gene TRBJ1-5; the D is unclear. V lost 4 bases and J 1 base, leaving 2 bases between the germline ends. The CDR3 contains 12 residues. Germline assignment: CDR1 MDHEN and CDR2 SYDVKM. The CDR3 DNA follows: TGTGCCAGCAGTTACAGCAATCAGCCCCAGCATTTT. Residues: CASSYSNQPQHF.

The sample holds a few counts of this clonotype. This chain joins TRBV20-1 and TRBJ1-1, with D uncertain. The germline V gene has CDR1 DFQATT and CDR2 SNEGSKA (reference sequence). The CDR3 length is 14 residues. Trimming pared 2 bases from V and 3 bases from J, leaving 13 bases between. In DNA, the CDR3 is TGCAGTGCTAGAAGACTCAGGAGGTACACTGAAGCTTTCTTT. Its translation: CSARRLRRYTEAFF.

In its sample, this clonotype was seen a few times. In DNA, the CDR3 is TGTGCCAGCAGCCGCGCAGATAATCGGTCACCCCTCCACTTT. It codes for CASSRADNRSPLHF. The gene calls are TRBV5-4 and TRBJ1-6; D is uncertain. In germline, CDR1 is SGHNT, CDR2 YYREEE (reference sequence). Trimming removed 4 bases from V and 10 bases from J, with 15 bases in between. This CDR3 spans 14 amino acids.

The CDR3 protein is CASSIGRGEPNQPQHF. The CDR3 region has the DNA TGTGCCAGTAGTATAGGTAGGGGGGAGCCCAATCAGCCCCAGCATTTT. The rearrangement uses TRBV19 and TRBJ1-5; D is possibly TRBD1 (6 bases). V gave up 1 base and J gave up 3 bases, with 13 bases separating them. The germline V gene encodes CDR1 LNHDA and CDR2 SQIVND (reference sequence). The CDR3 spans 16 residues.

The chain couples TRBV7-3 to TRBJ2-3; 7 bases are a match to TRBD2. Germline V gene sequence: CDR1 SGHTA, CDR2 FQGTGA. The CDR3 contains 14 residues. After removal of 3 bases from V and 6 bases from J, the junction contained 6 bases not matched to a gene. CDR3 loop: CASSLGGSPDTQYF. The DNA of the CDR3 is TGTGCCAGCAGCTTGGGAGGGAGTCCGGATACGCAGTATTTT.

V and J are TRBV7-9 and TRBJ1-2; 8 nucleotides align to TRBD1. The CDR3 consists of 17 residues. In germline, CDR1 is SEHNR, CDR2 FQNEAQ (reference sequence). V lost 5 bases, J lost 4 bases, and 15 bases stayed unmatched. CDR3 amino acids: CASSTLRSRTGTYGYTF. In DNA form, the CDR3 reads TGTGCCAGCAGCACTTTACGATCGCGGACAGGGACCTATGGCTACACCTTC.

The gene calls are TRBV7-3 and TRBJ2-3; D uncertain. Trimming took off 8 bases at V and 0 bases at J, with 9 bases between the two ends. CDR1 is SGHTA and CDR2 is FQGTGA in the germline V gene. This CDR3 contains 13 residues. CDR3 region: CASGVDSTDTQYF. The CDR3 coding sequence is TGTGCCAGCGGAGTTGATAGCACAGATACGCAGTATTTT.

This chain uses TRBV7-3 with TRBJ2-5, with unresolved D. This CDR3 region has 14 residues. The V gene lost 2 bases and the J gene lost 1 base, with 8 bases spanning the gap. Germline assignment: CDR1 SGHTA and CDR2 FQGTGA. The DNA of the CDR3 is TGTGCCAGCAGCTTATCGGCAGCCCAAGAGACCCAGTACTTC. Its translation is CASSLSAAQETQYF.

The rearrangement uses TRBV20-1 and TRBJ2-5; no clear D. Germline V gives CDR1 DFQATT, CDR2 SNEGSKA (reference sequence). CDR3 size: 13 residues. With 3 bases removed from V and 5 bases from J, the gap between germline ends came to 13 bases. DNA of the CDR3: TGCAGTGCTAGGAGTTGGGTTAGTGAGACCCAGTACTTC. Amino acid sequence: CSARSWVSETQYF.

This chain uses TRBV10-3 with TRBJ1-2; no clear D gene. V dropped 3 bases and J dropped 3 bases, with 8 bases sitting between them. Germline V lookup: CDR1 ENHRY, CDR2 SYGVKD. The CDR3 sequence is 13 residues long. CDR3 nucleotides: TGTGCCATCAGTGATGGTATTGACTATGGCTACACCTTC. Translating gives CAISDGIDYGYTF.

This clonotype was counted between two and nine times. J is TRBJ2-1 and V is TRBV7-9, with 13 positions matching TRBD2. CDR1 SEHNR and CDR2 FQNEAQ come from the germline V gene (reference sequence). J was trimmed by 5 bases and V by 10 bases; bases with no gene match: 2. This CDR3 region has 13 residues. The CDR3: CATGTSGDNEQFF. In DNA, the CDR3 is TGTGCCACCGGGACTAGCGGGGACAATGAGCAGTTCTTC.

The chain's CDR3 is CASSVEPSYGNEQFF. The CDR3 DNA reads as TGTGCCAGCAGCGTGGAGCCTAGCTACGGCAATGAGCAGTTCTTC. The gene calls are TRBV9 and TRBJ2-1, with D possibly being TRBD2 (5 bases). V was cut by 2 bases and J by 6 bases, with 15 bases left in between. The CDR3 length is 15 residues. Germline loops: CDR1 SGDLS, CDR2 YYNGEE.

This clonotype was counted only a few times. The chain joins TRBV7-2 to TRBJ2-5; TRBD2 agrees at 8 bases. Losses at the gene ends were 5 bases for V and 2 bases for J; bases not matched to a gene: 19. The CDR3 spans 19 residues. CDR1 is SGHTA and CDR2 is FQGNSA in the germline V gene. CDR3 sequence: CASSPRFGERENQQETQYF. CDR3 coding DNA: TGTGCCAGCAGCCCCCGATTTGGGGAGCGGGAGAACCAACAAGAGACCCAGTACTTC.

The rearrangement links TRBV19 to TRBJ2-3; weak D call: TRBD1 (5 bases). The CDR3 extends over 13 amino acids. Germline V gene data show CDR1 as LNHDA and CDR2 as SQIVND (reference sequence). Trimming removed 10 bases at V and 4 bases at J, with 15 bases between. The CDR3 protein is CATPREFPDTQYF. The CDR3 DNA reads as TGTGCCACCCCCAGGGAATTCCCAGATACGCAGTATTTT.

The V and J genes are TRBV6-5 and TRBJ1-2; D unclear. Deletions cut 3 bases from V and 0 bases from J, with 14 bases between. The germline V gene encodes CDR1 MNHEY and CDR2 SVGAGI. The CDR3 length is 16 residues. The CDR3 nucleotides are TGTGCCAGCAGTTATAAACAGCCGCAAGCTAACTATGGCTACACCTTC. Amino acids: CASSYKQPQANYGYTF.

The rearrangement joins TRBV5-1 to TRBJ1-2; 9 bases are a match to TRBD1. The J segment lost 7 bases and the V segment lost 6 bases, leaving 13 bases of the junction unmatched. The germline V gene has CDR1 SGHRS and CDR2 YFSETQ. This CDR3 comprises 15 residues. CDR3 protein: CASNPGTGSIVGYTF. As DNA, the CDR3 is TGCGCCAGCAACCCCGGGACAGGGTCAATCGTTGGCTACACCTTC.

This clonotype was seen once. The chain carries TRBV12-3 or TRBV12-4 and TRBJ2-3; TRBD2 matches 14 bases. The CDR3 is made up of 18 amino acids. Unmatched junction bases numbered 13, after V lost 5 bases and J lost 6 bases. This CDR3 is CASSQRTSGGSALDTQYF. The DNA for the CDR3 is TGTGCCAGCAGTCAAAGGACTAGCGGGGGGTCAGCGTTGGATACGCAGTATTTT.